This T cell receptor (beta chain) was observed in a study of blood T cell repertoires in COVID-19. Overall study context: PBMCs, B-cell-depleted T cells, or T cells were the source of the cDNA or gDNA that made up the material.

Here immunoSEQ multiplex PCR was the method, and the copy in TCRdb shows in-frame clones only, minus some. The sample carries approximately 150,000 clones, more than 75% recorded once. The clonotype comes from a human donor in a cohort sampled during active COVID-19. Material: peripheral blood.

DNA for the CDR3: TGTGCCTGGAGTGTACGGGCAGGGGTGTTGGCTAACTATGGCTACACCTTC. It specifies CAWSVRAGVLANYGYTF. The chain carries TRBV30 and TRBJ1-2, with a weak D call TRBD1 (6 bases). The V gene lost 0 bases and the J gene lost 0 bases, with 17 bases spanning the gap. Germline CDR1 is GTSNPN and CDR2 is SVGIG (reference sequence). The CDR3 is 17 residues long.